The 32 T cell receptor beta chains listed next were all sequenced from one sample in a study of blood T cell repertoires in COVID-19. Sequencing was performed with immunoSEQ multiplex PCR; in TCRdb, only in-frame clones are kept and a portion is missing. The sample records 250,000 or so clones, 85% to 90% being singletons. The sample consisted of PBMCs or T cells enriched from blood (not recorded which). Receptors were obtained from a woman in her 30s with acute COVID-19.

This chain uses TRBV28 with TRBJ2-3; no definite D call. CDR1 is MDHEN and CDR2 is SYDVKM in the germline V gene. Trimming cost V 3 bases and J 4 bases, with 5 bases left between them. The CDR3 spans 12 residues. The CDR3 loop is CASSFLPDTQYF. CDR3 in DNA: TGTGCCAGCAGTTTTCTCCCAGATACGCAGTATTTT. The full variable domain, rest sourced from reference TRBV28 and TRBJ2-3, is DVKVTQSSRYLVKRTGEKVFLECVQDMDHENMFWYRQDPGLGLRLIYFSYDVKMKEKGDIPEGYSVSREKKERFSLILESASTNQTSMYLCASSFLPDTQYFGPGTRLTVL.

This chain connects TRBV7-9 to TRBJ1-2, with TRBD1 matching 11 bases. V lost 3 bases and J lost 6; bases outside the gene matches: 9. The CDR3 sequence is 16 residues long. CDR1 SEHNR and CDR2 FQNEAQ come from the germline V gene (reference sequence). CDR3 region: CASSLGGQGAPDGYTF. CDR3 bases: TGTGCCAGCAGCTTGGGAGGACAGGGGGCGCCGGATGGCTACACCTTC.

The chain has TRBV4-1 and TRBJ1-1; TRBD1 matches 8 bases. The trim removed 2 bases at V and 3 bases at J, leaving 5 bases unmatched. Germline CDR1 reads MGHRA; CDR2 reads YSYEKL. The CDR3 is 15 amino acids. The DNA for the CDR3 is TGCGCCAGCAGCCAATCCGGACAGGGTTACACTGAAGCTTTCTTT. Translation gives CASSQSGQGYTEAFF.

To note about this clone: Other nucleotide sequences in the sample specify the same CDR3. CDR3 protein: CASSITGSYEQYF. The CDR3 nucleotides read TGTGCCAGTAGTATCACAGGATCCTACGAGCAGTACTTC. The gene calls are TRBV19 and TRBJ2-7, with D tentatively TRBD1 (5 bases). CDR1 and CDR2 (germline): LNHDA, SQIVND (reference sequence). V was shortened by 3 bases and J by 1 base, with 7 bases between the two germline ends. This CDR3 contains 13 residues.

This rearrangement joins TRBV19 to TRBJ2-1, with 11 bases matching TRBD2. Losses at the gene ends were 3 bases for V and 0 bases for J; bases not matched to a gene: 7. Germline V gives CDR1 LNHDA, CDR2 SQIVND (reference sequence). The CDR3 spans 18 residues. The CDR3 here is CASSMTLAGDPSYNEQFF. The DNA of the CDR3 is TGTGCCAGTAGTATGACACTAGCGGGAGATCCCTCCTACAATGAGCAGTTCTTC. Supplemented by reference TRBV19 and TRBJ2-1, the full variable domain reads DGGITQSPKYLFRKEGQNVTLSCEQNLNHDAMYWYRQDPGQGLRLIYYSQIVNDFQKGDIAEGYSVSREKKESFPLTVTSAQKNPTAFYLCASSMTLAGDPSYNEQFFGPGTRLTVL.

V gene TRBV6-5 combines with J gene TRBJ1-1; TRBD1 is a possible D gene (6 bases). The CDR3 totals 15 residues. CDR1 MNHEY and CDR2 SVGAGI come from the germline V gene. V dropped 1 base and J dropped 5 bases, with 14 bases sitting between them. CDR3 amino acids: CASSYYYPDRTEAFF. DNA for the CDR3: TGTGCCAGCAGTTACTATTATCCGGACAGAACTGAAGCTTTCTTT.

The rearrangement joins TRBV6-4 to TRBJ2-1; no definite D call. The CDR3 runs 14 residues. The germline V and J ends were trimmed by 0 bases and 5 bases, with 8 bases remaining between them. Germline loops: CDR1 MRHNA, CDR2 SNTAGT. The CDR3: CASSDSIAHNEQFF. CDR3 sequence (DNA): TGTGCCAGCAGTGACTCGATAGCCCACAATGAGCAGTTCTTC.

The chain uses TRBV15 and TRBJ2-1; the D is unclear. The germline V gene encodes CDR1 LNHNV and CDR2 YYDKDF (reference sequence). Between the trimmed V and J ends, which lost 4 bases and 3 bases, there was a span of 13 bases. The length of the CDR3 is 15 residues. The CDR3 sequence: CATSTQSGVYNEQFF. The CDR3 coding sequence is TGTGCCACCAGCACTCAATCCGGAGTCTACAATGAGCAGTTCTTC.

The genes are TRBV19 and TRBJ2-1; weak D call: TRBD1 (7 bases). Germline CDR1 is LNHDA and CDR2 is SQIVND (reference sequence). Trimming left V 1 base short and J 2 bases short, with 18 bases between. The CDR3 covers 18 residues. CDR3 coding DNA: TGTGCCAGTAGTATAGGTGGAACAGGGGACTTTCCCTACAATGAGCAGTTCTTC. Translated, it gives CASSIGGTGDFPYNEQFF. The whole variable domain, remainder taken from reference TRBV19 and TRBJ2-1, is DGGITQSPKYLFRKEGQNVTLSCEQNLNHDAMYWYRQDPGQGLRLIYYSQIVNDFQKGDIAEGYSVSREKKESFPLTVTSAQKNPTAFYLCASSIGGTGDFPYNEQFFGPGTRLTVL.

This clone was recorded only once. J is TRBJ2-1 and V is TRBV11-3; maybe TRBD2 (6 bases). Trimming took 0 bases from V and 6 from J, leaving 12 bases between them. The CDR3 has 15 residues. The germline V gene encodes CDR1 SGHNT and CDR2 YENEEA. The CDR3 nucleotides read TGTGCCAGCAGCTTAGATCCTATGGGGGGCAATGAGCAGTTCTTC. It codes for CASSLDPMGGNEQFF.

This clone appeared once. V gene TRBV2 combines with J gene TRBJ2-2, with 9 nucleotides matching TRBD1. Germline V gene data show CDR1 as SNHLY and CDR2 as FYNNEI. This CDR3 region has 19 residues. After removal of 0 bases from V and 4 bases from J, the junction contained 12 bases not matched to a gene. CDR3 in DNA: TGTGCCAGCAGTGAAGCGGGGTCGCGCGGGACAGGGACCACCGGGGAGCTGTTTTTT. Translation gives CASSEAGSRGTGTTGELFF.

This clone was picked up one time. The CDR3 DNA is TGTGCCAGCAGCCCAGGACTGACTAATGAAAAACTGTTTTTT. Translation gives CASSPGLTNEKLFF. The rearrangement uses TRBV11-2 and TRBJ1-4; D uncertain. The CDR3 length is 14 residues. Germline V gives CDR1 SGHAT, CDR2 FQNNGV. The ends were cut back, 5 bases at V and 2 bases at J, with 9 bases in the middle.

The chain has TRBV5-1 and TRBJ2-3, with 7 bases identical to TRBD1. V shed 0 bases, J shed 1 base, and the junction held 2 bases outside the gene matches. This CDR3 has 15 residues. Per germline, CDR1 SGHRS and CDR2 YFSETQ. CDR3 sequence reads: CASSLAGTGTDTQYF. Here the CDR3 DNA reads TGCGCCAGCAGCTTGGCCGGGACAGGCACAGATACGCAGTATTTT.

The CDR3 DNA follows: TGTGCCAGTAGTATGGGGCCGGGCCAGGGAACTAGCACAGATACGCAGTATTTT. Its protein product is CASSMGPGQGTSTDTQYF. This chain uses TRBV19 with TRBJ2-3, with a possible D match to TRBD1 (5 bases). This CDR3 region has 18 residues. Deletions cut 3 bases from V and 0 bases from J, with 19 bases between. CDR1 is LNHDA, CDR2 SQIVND, per germline (reference sequence).

The chain links TRBV19 to TRBJ2-7; D might be TRBD2 (6 bases). V shed 6 bases and J shed 0 bases, with 12 bases lying between them. CDR3 length: 14 amino acids. The V gene's germline CDR1 is LNHDA and CDR2 SQIVND (reference sequence). The CDR3 reads CASSGSQFSYEQYF. CDR3 nucleotide sequence: TGTGCCAGTAGCGGGAGTCAATTCTCCTACGAGCAGTACTTC.

The chain is built from TRBV9 and TRBJ2-7; TRBD1 aligns across 8 bases. Germline CDR1 reads SGDLS; CDR2 reads YYNGEE. V dropped 4 bases and J dropped 3; count of bases not matched to a gene: 9. This CDR3 has 15 residues. The CDR3 DNA sequence: TGTGCCAGCAGCACCGACAGGGGCAATTACTACGAGCAGTACTTC. Translating it yields CASSTDRGNYYEQYF.

This clone was seen a handful of times. V and J are TRBV24-1 and TRBJ1-1, with TRBD1 as a possible D gene (5 bases). Germline V gene lookup returns CDR1 KGHDR and CDR2 SFDVKD. This CDR3 region has 15 residues. Trimming took 2 bases from V and 5 from J, leaving 14 bases between them. DNA of the CDR3: TGTGCCACCAGTGATTCTAGGACGGGGGTGACTGAAGCTTTCTTT. It encodes CATSDSRTGVTEAFF.

This clone was picked up one time. The genes are TRBV27 and TRBJ1-6; a weak D match, TRBD1 (6 bases). CDR3 length: 13 residues. Germline V gene sequence: CDR1 MNHEY, CDR2 SMNVEV (reference sequence). V was clipped by 6 bases and J by 11 bases, with 14 bases between them. CDR3 residues: CASSQGGNPPLHF. CDR3 coding DNA: TGTGCCAGCAGCCAAGGGGGAAACCCACCCCTCCACTTT.

This sequence joins TRBV7-6 and TRBJ2-7; 8 positions agree with TRBD1. CDR1 is SGHVS, CDR2 FNYEAQ, per germline. The V and J ends lost 1 base and 0 bases, in that order; junction bases with no gene match: 8. There are 17 residues in the CDR3. Here the CDR3 DNA reads TGTGCCAGCAGCTTAGGCCATCGGACAGGGACCTCCTACGAGCAGTACTTC. This sequence encodes CASSLGHRTGTSYEQYF.

This rearrangement joins TRBV5-4 to TRBJ2-3; 8 bases map to TRBD2. Germline V gene data show CDR1 as SGHNT and CDR2 as YYREEE (reference sequence). This CDR3 has 15 amino acids. With V trimmed by 4 bases and J by 0 bases, 4 bases remained unmatched. CDR3 sequence reads: CASSDGTRSTDTQYF. The CDR3 coding sequence is TGTGCCAGCAGCGACGGGACTAGAAGCACAGATACGCAGTATTTT.

This chain links TRBV5-1 with TRBJ1-1; the match to TRBD1 covers 9 bases. There are 15 residues in the CDR3. Germline V CDR1 and CDR2: SGHRS, YFSETQ. The V segment lost 4 bases and the J segment 4 bases; nucleotides outside the gene matches: 8. The CDR3 is CASSQDRGGGTEAFF. As DNA, the CDR3 is TGCGCCAGCAGCCAGGACAGGGGAGGGGGCACTGAAGCTTTCTTT.

The rearrangement links TRBV4-3 to TRBJ2-1, with D perhaps TRBD1 (7 bases). Trimming stripped 2 bases from V and 2 bases from J, with 13 bases between. Germline CDR1 is LGHNA and CDR2 is YSLEER. The CDR3 is 16 residues long. CDR3 amino acids: CASSQQGEEAYNEQFF. The CDR3, as DNA: TGCGCCAGCAGCCAACAGGGGGAGGAGGCCTACAATGAGCAGTTCTTC.

This clone was recorded only once. The chain couples TRBV29-1 to TRBJ1-2, with a tentative D call TRBD1 (5 bases). Germline V gives CDR1 SQVTM, CDR2 ANQGSEA. The V gene lost 1 base and the J gene lost 6 bases, with 12 bases spanning the gap. The CDR3 covers 13 residues. This chain's CDR3 is CSVEAPDINGYTF. The DNA of the CDR3 is TGCAGCGTTGAAGCCCCGGACATCAATGGCTACACCTTC.

The J gene is TRBJ1-5, the V gene TRBV18; D gene uncertain. The germline V and J ends were trimmed by 1 base and 4 bases, with 14 bases remaining between them. Germline loops: CDR1 KGHSH, CDR2 LQKENI. The CDR3 loop spans 16 amino acids. CDR3 sequence: CASSPRYGRDNQPQHF. CDR3 DNA sequence: TGTGCCAGCTCACCACGATATGGGAGGGATAATCAGCCCCAGCATTTT.

The CDR3 loop is CATSDLQGGANTGELFF. Here the CDR3 DNA reads TGTGCCACCAGTGATTTGCAAGGGGGAGCGAACACCGGGGAGCTGTTTTTT. This sequence joins TRBV24-1 and TRBJ2-2; the D gene is possibly TRBD1 (6 bases). Trimming pared 0 bases from V and 0 bases from J, leaving 10 bases between. Germline loops: CDR1 KGHDR, CDR2 SFDVKD. The CDR3 spans 17 residues.

The chain uses TRBV15 and TRBJ1-2, with 9 bases that match TRBD1. The CDR3 contains 14 residues. With 5 bases clipped from V and 4 bases from J, the junction kept 5 bases outside the gene matches. Germline V gene lookup returns CDR1 LNHNV and CDR2 YYDKDF (reference sequence). This CDR3 is CATSVGQGSYGYTF. As DNA, the CDR3 is TGTGCCACCAGCGTCGGACAGGGGTCCTATGGCTACACCTTC.

The chain links TRBV6-5 to TRBJ2-7, with TRBD2 matching 9 bases. This CDR3 region has 15 residues. With 6 bases clipped from V and 0 bases from J, the junction kept 6 bases outside the gene matches. The germline V gene encodes CDR1 MNHEY and CDR2 SVGAGI. CDR3 amino acids: CASSAGGTASYEQYF. CDR3 bases: TGTGCCAGCAGCGCGGGAGGGACAGCCTCCTACGAGCAGTACTTC.

This clone was found a few times. V gene TRBV4-1 combines with J gene TRBJ2-3; 9 nucleotides align to TRBD2. This CDR3 contains 19 residues. Germline CDR1 MGHRA, CDR2 YSYEKL. After removal of 3 bases from V and 1 base from J, the junction contained 14 bases not matched to a gene. The DNA of the CDR3 is TGCGCCAGCAGCCAGTCACCAGCGGGAGGCTCCTATGGCACAGATACGCAGTATTTT. This encodes CASSQSPAGGSYGTDTQYF.

With respect to this clone: The junction differs from germline at one of its ends, possibly a read error. The rearrangement uses TRBV24-1 and TRBJ2-3; no reliable D call. This CDR3 comprises 12 residues. Germline CDR1 KGHDR, CDR2 SFDVKD. The CDR3 loop reads CATSERADTQYF. The CDR3 region has the DNA TGTGCGACCAGCGAGAGAGCAGATACGCAGTATTTT.

V gene TRBV28 combines with J gene TRBJ1-1; a weak D match, TRBD1 (6 bases). The V gene lost 7 bases and the J gene lost 3 bases, with 18 bases spanning the gap. The CDR3 loop spans 15 amino acids. Germline CDR1 is MDHEN and CDR2 is SYDVKM. CDR3 amino acids: CASTYVGRGYTEAFF. The CDR3 DNA reads TGTGCCAGCACCTATGTGGGCAGGGGTTACACTGAAGCTTTCTTT. Full variable domain (remainder filled in from reference TRBV28 and TRBJ1-1): DVKVTQSSRYLVKRTGEKVFLECVQDMDHENMFWYRQDPGLGLRLIYFSYDVKMKEKGDIPEGYSVSREKKERFSLILESASTNQTSMYLCASTYVGRGYTEAFFGQGTRLTVV.

This clone was recorded once. This chain links TRBV9 with TRBJ2-7; TRBD1 matches at 8 bases. CDR1 and CDR2 (germline): SGDLS, YYNGEE. V lost 0 bases to trimming and J lost 3 bases; unmatched junction nucleotides: 2. This CDR3 has 14 amino acids. CDR3 protein: CASSVGQGNYEQYF. The CDR3 region has the DNA TGTGCCAGCAGCGTAGGACAGGGGAACTACGAGCAGTACTTC.

This chain connects TRBV28 to TRBJ2-5, with D perhaps matching TRBD1 (6 bases). Germline CDR1 reads MDHEN; CDR2 reads SYDVKM. The CDR3 runs to 17 residues. Trimming cost V 5 bases and J 1 base, with 20 bases left between them. The CDR3 DNA reads as TGTGCCAGCAGTACACTACAGCCCGGACAGCTCCAAGAGACCCAGTACTTC. Protein sequence: CASSTLQPGQLQETQYF.